This T cell receptor (beta chain) was profiled in a study of graft-versus-host responses after intestinal transplantation. Only in-frame clones appear in the TCRdb table, and some are missing; sequencing was by immunoSEQ multiplex PCR. The sample yields about 94,000 clones, roughly 90% seen once. The CDR3 covers 14 residues. In germline, CDR1 is MGHRA, CDR2 YSYEKL. Trimming stripped 0 bases from V and 8 bases from J, with 13 bases between. For this clone: What it binds is unknown.

This specimen consisted of unstimulated CD8+ T cells sorted from spleen or lymph node cells, obtained before intestinal transplant. The receptor's source is a human donor who received an intestinal transplant. The chain is built from TRBV4-1 and TRBJ1-1; perhaps TRBD1 as D (5 bases). The CDR3 region has the DNA TGCGCCAGCAGCCAAGAGGGGGGGAACCCAGAAGCTTTCTTT. It codes for CASSQEGGNPEAFF.